Listed below are T cell receptor beta chains from one sample, sequenced in a study of OX40 agonist ivuxolimab in advanced cancers. Generated by immunoSEQ multiplex PCR, the TCRdb table keeps only in-frame clones and is missing some. The profile shows 65,000 to 75,000 clones, about nine tenths of them singletons. This material consisted of CD4+ or CD8+ T cells sorted from blood, taken in a trial of the OX40 agonist ivuxolimab. Source of these receptors: an adult with an advanced solid tumor such as melanoma, head and neck, liver or kidney cancer. Each CDR3 is given with its conserved first and last residue. A D gene is named only where the DNA matches it firmly. Size is omitted from some rows. Given values are once, few, many or a class for expanded clones.

V gene: TRBV27
D gene: .
CDR3 length: 13
clone size: .
J gene: TRBJ1-1
CDR3 DNA: TGTGCCAGCAGCTTTTTCAAAAACACTGAAGCTTTCTTT
CDR3 protein: CASSFFKNTEAFF

V gene: TRBV6-5
D gene: .
CDR3 length: 15
clone size: .
J gene: TRBJ2-3
CDR3 DNA: TGTGCCAGCAGTTCCCTCCTTGTTAGCACAGATACGCAGTATTTT
CDR3 protein: CASSSLLVSTDTQYF

V gene: TRBV11-2
D gene: .
CDR3 length: 13
clone size: .
J gene: TRBJ2-3
CDR3 DNA: TGTGCCAGCAGCACCTCCAGGACAGATACGCAGTATTTT
CDR3 protein: CASSTSRTDTQYF

V gene: TRBV6-1
D gene: .
CDR3 length: 16
clone size: .
J gene: TRBJ1-5
CDR3 DNA: TGTGCCAGCAGTGAACGGACAACAGCTCGCAATCAGCCCCAGCATTTT
CDR3 protein: CASSERTTARNQPQHF

V gene: TRBV30
D gene: .
CDR3 length: 14
clone size: few
J gene: TRBJ1-5
CDR3 DNA: TGTGCCTGGAGTCGGGGACTCAGCAATCAGCCCCAGCATTTT
CDR3 protein: CAWSRGLSNQPQHF

V gene: TRBV7-9
D gene: TRBD1
CDR3 length: 13
clone size: .
J gene: TRBJ2-1
CDR3 DNA: TGTGCCAGCAGCCCCGGGACAGGACCGCGACAGTTCTTC
CDR3 protein: CASSPGTGPRQFF

V gene: TRBV6-5
D gene: .
CDR3 length: 13
clone size: .
J gene: TRBJ1-1
CDR3 DNA: TGTGCCAGCAGATGGGGGCGCGACACTGAAGCTTTCTTT
CDR3 protein: CASRWGRDTEAFF

V gene: TRBV6-1
D gene: TRBD1
CDR3 length: 15
clone size: .
J gene: TRBJ1-5
CDR3 DNA: TGTGCCAGCAGTGAGATAGGACAGGGAAGGCAGCCCCAGCATTTT
CDR3 protein: CASSEIGQGRQPQHF

V gene: TRBV7-2
D gene: TRBD2
CDR3 length: 15
clone size: .
J gene: TRBJ2-5
CDR3 DNA: TGTGCCAGCAGCCCCGGGCGGGGGGGCCAAGAGACCCAGTACTTC
CDR3 protein: CASSPGRGGQETQYF

V gene: TRBV5-1
D gene: .
CDR3 length: 13
clone size: .
J gene: TRBJ2-5
CDR3 DNA: TGCGCCAGCAGCTTTCCAGGGCGGGAGACCCAGTACTTC
CDR3 protein: CASSFPGRETQYF

V gene: TRBV19
D gene: .
CDR3 length: 12
clone size: .
J gene: TRBJ2-5
CDR3 DNA: TGTGCCAGTAGTCGGACCCAAGAGACCCAGTACTTC
CDR3 protein: CASSRTQETQYF

V gene: TRBV27
D gene: .
CDR3 length: 14
clone size: .
J gene: TRBJ1-1
CDR3 DNA: TGTGCCAGCAGTTCCCGTGGGGGGTCGACTGAAGCTTTCTTT
CDR3 protein: CASSSRGGSTEAFF

V gene: TRBV5-4
D gene: TRBD1
CDR3 length: 16
clone size: .
J gene: TRBJ1-6
CDR3 DNA: TGTGCCAGCAGCTGGTGGACAGGGGCCGAAAATTCACCCCTCCACTTT
CDR3 protein: CASSWWTGAENSPLHF

V gene: TRBV19
D gene: .
CDR3 length: 15
clone size: .
J gene: TRBJ1-4
CDR3 DNA: TGTGCCAGTAGACCCCCATACGGCTACAATGAAAAACTGTTTTTT
CDR3 protein: CASRPPYGYNEKLFF

V gene: TRBV21-1
D gene: .
CDR3 length: 14
clone size: .
J gene: TRBJ1-1
CDR3 DNA: TGTGCCAGGCCTGGTCAGGGGTTGAACACTGAAGCTTTCTTT
CDR3 protein: CARPGQGLNTEAFF

V gene: TRBV7-9
D gene: TRBD1
CDR3 length: 13
clone size: .
J gene: TRBJ1-6
CDR3 DNA: TGTGCCAGCAGCCTCCAGGGGGATTCACCCCTCCACTTT
CDR3 protein: CASSLQGDSPLHF

V gene: TRBV18
D gene: TRBD1
CDR3 length: 16
clone size: .
J gene: TRBJ1-4
CDR3 DNA: TGTGCCAGCTCACCATTCCGGACAGGGCGGGATGAAAAACTGTTTTTT
CDR3 protein: CASSPFRTGRDEKLFF

V gene: TRBV11-2
D gene: TRBD2
CDR3 length: 18
clone size: .
J gene: TRBJ2-6
CDR3 DNA: TGTGCCAGCAGCCCATTTGGGGCGGGGAGGGCTGGGGCCAACGTCCTGACTTTC
CDR3 protein: CASSPFGAGRAGANVLTF

V gene: TRBV5-1
D gene: .
CDR3 length: 15
clone size: .
J gene: TRBJ1-1
CDR3 DNA: TGCGCCAGCAGCTTGACTTCGGAAGTGGGAACTGAAGCTTTCTTT
CDR3 protein: CASSLTSEVGTEAFF

V gene: TRBV2
D gene: .
CDR3 length: 13
clone size: .
J gene: TRBJ1-2
CDR3 DNA: TGTGCCAGCAGCGTGGAGACTAACTATGGCTACACCTTC
CDR3 protein: CASSVETNYGYTF

V gene: TRBV5-4
D gene: .
CDR3 length: 13
clone size: .
J gene: TRBJ2-4
CDR3 DNA: TGTGCCAGCAGCGTTCAGGGACAAAACATTCAGTACTTC
CDR3 protein: CASSVQGQNIQYF

V gene: TRBV27
D gene: TRBD1
CDR3 length: 17
clone size: .
J gene: TRBJ1-4
CDR3 DNA: TGTGCCAGCAGTTTTTTGTCCCCACAGGGGGCAAGAGAAAAACTGTTTTTT
CDR3 protein: CASSFLSPQGAREKLFF

V gene: TRBV28
D gene: .
CDR3 length: 14
clone size: .
J gene: TRBJ1-5
CDR3 DNA: TGTGCCAGCAGTTTGCCTTATAGCAATCAGCCCCAGCATTTT
CDR3 protein: CASSLPYSNQPQHF

V gene: TRBV5-1
D gene: .
CDR3 length: 14
clone size: .
J gene: TRBJ1-2
CDR3 DNA: TGCGCCAGCAGCTTGGACAGCCAGAACTATGGCTACACCTTC
CDR3 protein: CASSLDSQNYGYTF

V gene: TRBV6-6
D gene: .
CDR3 length: 12
clone size: .
J gene: TRBJ1-5
CDR3 DNA: TGTGCCAGCAAAAACCAGGATCAGCCCCAGCATTTT
CDR3 protein: CASKNQDQPQHF

V gene: TRBV5-1
D gene: TRBD1
CDR3 length: 13
clone size: .
J gene: TRBJ2-3
CDR3 DNA: TGCGCCAGCAACGATCCGGGACAGGGTTCGCAGTATTTT
CDR3 protein: CASNDPGQGSQYF

V gene: TRBV6-1
D gene: .
CDR3 length: 13
clone size: .
J gene: TRBJ1-1
CDR3 DNA: TGTGCCAGCGGGGCCCTCAAGGAGACTGAAGCTTTCTTT
CDR3 protein: CASGALKETEAFF

V gene: TRBV20-1
D gene: .
CDR3 length: 11
clone size: .
J gene: TRBJ1-1
CDR3 DNA: TGCAGTGCCCGGAGGAACACTGAAGCTTTCTTT
CDR3 protein: CSARRNTEAFF

V gene: TRBV2
D gene: TRBD1
CDR3 length: 15
clone size: .
J gene: TRBJ1-2
CDR3 DNA: TGTGCCAGCAGCTCTTCCGGGACAGGGGTCTATGGCTACACCTTC
CDR3 protein: CASSSSGTGVYGYTF

V gene: TRBV30
D gene: TRBD1
CDR3 length: 15
clone size: .
J gene: TRBJ1-2
CDR3 DNA: TGTGCCTGGAGCCCCCTGACAGGGGGCGGAAATGGCTACACCTTC
CDR3 protein: CAWSPLTGGGNGYTF

V gene: TRBV19
D gene: .
CDR3 length: 16
clone size: .
J gene: TRBJ2-6
CDR3 DNA: TGTGCCAGTAGTATAGGAGTGCTTTCTGGGGCCAACGTCCTGACTTTC
CDR3 protein: CASSIGVLSGANVLTF

V gene: TRBV6-6
D gene: .
CDR3 length: 15
clone size: .
J gene: TRBJ1-1
CDR3 DNA: TGTGCCAGCAGTTACATGGGCAGACTGAACACTGAAGCTTTCTTT
CDR3 protein: CASSYMGRLNTEAFF

V gene: TRBV7-2
D gene: .
CDR3 length: 14
clone size: .
J gene: TRBJ1-6
CDR3 DNA: TGTGCCAGCAGCTTAGTGTTCAGAGATTCACCCCTCCACTTT
CDR3 protein: CASSLVFRDSPLHF

V gene: TRBV2
D gene: .
CDR3 length: 15
clone size: .
J gene: TRBJ2-5
CDR3 DNA: TGTGCCAGCAGTGAAGCGCTAGGGTCCGGGGAGACCCAGTACTTC
CDR3 protein: CASSEALGSGETQYF

V gene: TRBV11-2
D gene: .
CDR3 length: 14
clone size: .
J gene: TRBJ2-5
CDR3 DNA: TGTGCCAGCAGCTCAGCAGGGGTGTATGAAACCCAGTACTTC
CDR3 protein: CASSSAGVYETQYF

V gene: TRBV19
D gene: TRBD1
CDR3 length: 15
clone size: .
J gene: TRBJ1-4
CDR3 DNA: TGTGCCAGTAGTAACCAACAGGGGGCAGGAGAAAAACTGTTTTTT
CDR3 protein: CASSNQQGAGEKLFF

V gene: TRBV19
D gene: .
CDR3 length: 13
clone size: .
J gene: TRBJ1-5
CDR3 DNA: TGTGCCAGTAGATCCTCCAGGACTCAGCCCCAGCATTTT
CDR3 protein: CASRSSRTQPQHF

V gene: TRBV6-5
D gene: TRBD1
CDR3 length: 14
clone size: .
J gene: TRBJ1-6
CDR3 DNA: TGTGCCAGCAGGCCGGGCAGGGGGAATTCACCCCTCCACTTT
CDR3 protein: CASRPGRGNSPLHF

V gene: TRBV7-9
D gene: TRBD2
CDR3 length: 14
clone size: .
J gene: TRBJ2-7
CDR3 DNA: TGTGCCAGCAGCTCCAGCGGGACTCTTTACGAGCAGTACTTC
CDR3 protein: CASSSSGTLYEQYF

V gene: TRBV7-9
D gene: .
CDR3 length: 14
clone size: few
J gene: TRBJ1-6
CDR3 DNA: TGTGCCAGCAGCTCCTCAGGGGTAGAGTCACCCCTCCACTTT
CDR3 protein: CASSSSGVESPLHF

V gene: TRBV9
D gene: TRBD2
CDR3 length: 18
clone size: .
J gene: TRBJ2-1
CDR3 DNA: TGTGCCAGCAGCGTAACTAGCGGGGGCCTCAGCTCCTACAATGAGCAGTTCTTC
CDR3 protein: CASSVTSGGLSSYNEQFF

V gene: TRBV4-2
D gene: TRBD2
CDR3 length: 16
clone size: .
J gene: TRBJ2-5
CDR3 DNA: TGTGCCAGCAGCGGGCGGACTAGCGGGGACCTGGAGACCCAGTACTTC
CDR3 protein: CASSGRTSGDLETQYF

V gene: TRBV19
D gene: .
CDR3 length: 12
clone size: .
J gene: TRBJ2-2
CDR3 DNA: TGTGCCAGTATGTCGCGCACCGGGGAGCTGTTTTTT
CDR3 protein: CASMSRTGELFF

V gene: TRBV29-1
D gene: .
CDR3 length: 13
clone size: once
J gene: TRBJ2-5
CDR3 DNA: TGCAGCGTCGCCCGGGGGGCCCAAGAGACCCAGTACTTC
CDR3 protein: CSVARGAQETQYF

V gene: TRBV10-2
D gene: .
CDR3 length: 15
clone size: .
J gene: TRBJ2-5
CDR3 DNA: TGCGCCAGCAACCAACAGGGAGGGGGCCAAGAGACCCAGTACTTC
CDR3 protein: CASNQQGGGQETQYF

V gene: TRBV6-1
D gene: TRBD1
CDR3 length: 15
clone size: .
J gene: TRBJ1-5
CDR3 DNA: TGTGCCAGCAGTTTGGACAGGTATAGCGATCAGCCCCAGCATTTT
CDR3 protein: CASSLDRYSDQPQHF

V gene: TRBV6-5
D gene: TRBD1
CDR3 length: 14
clone size: .
J gene: TRBJ1-2
CDR3 DNA: TGTGCCAGCGGCTATTTACAGGGGGCGAGCGGCTACACCTTC
CDR3 protein: CASGYLQGASGYTF

V gene: TRBV21-1
D gene: .
CDR3 length: 14
clone size: .
J gene: TRBJ2-4
CDR3 DNA: TGTGCCAGCAGCAGGGAGGGAGTTTCGGACATTCAGTACTTC
CDR3 protein: CASSREGVSDIQYF

V gene: TRBV5-4
D gene: TRBD2
CDR3 length: 15
clone size: .
J gene: TRBJ2-1
CDR3 DNA: TGTGCCAGCAGCTTGCAAAGGCTAGCGGGGAATGAGCAGTTCTTC
CDR3 protein: CASSLQRLAGNEQFF

V gene: TRBV23-1
D gene: .
CDR3 length: 15
clone size: .
J gene: TRBJ1-3
CDR3 DNA: TGCGCCAGCAGTCAATCTCCAGGCTCTGGAAACACCATATATTTT
CDR3 protein: CASSQSPGSGNTIYF

V gene: TRBV5-1
D gene: TRBD1
CDR3 length: 16
clone size: few
J gene: TRBJ2-7
CDR3 DNA: TGCGCCAGCACCCCGAGCCCGGGACAGCGAGCCTACGAGCAGTACTTC
CDR3 protein: CASTPSPGQRAYEQYF